These T cell receptor beta chains were read from a single sample in a study of blood T cells in healthy people across ages. TCRdb passed the 5' RACE reads through MiXCR, listing each CDR3 protein once. The sample lists about 1 million distinct CDR3 sequences; roughly 45% were seen once. Specimen: blood. The receptors were sampled from a woman aged 60-70 years in good health. Both conserved end residues are part of each CDR3. A D gene is named only where the DNA matches it firmly. Some rows have no size entry. The others give once, few or many, or a class for an expanded clone.

d_call	clone_size	v_call	j_call	cdr3_nt	cdr3_aa
TRBD1	-	TRBV14	TRBJ1-2	TGTGCCAGCAGCCAAGACGACAGGGTGTGGGGCTACACCTTC	CASSQDDRVWGYTF
-	-	TRBV12-5	TRBJ2-1	TGTGCGACATCGGGGGTTGAGCAGTTCTTC	CATSGVEQFF
TRBD1	many	TRBV7-3	TRBJ2-3	TGTGCCAGCAGCCGGGGACAGGGGGCGCAAGATACGCAGTATTTT	CASSRGQGAQDTQYF
TRBD2	-	TRBV24-1	TRBJ2-5	TGTGCCACCAGTGGCAGGCCGGGACTAGCGCAAGAGACCCAGTACTTC	CATSGRPGLAQETQYF
-	-	TRBV7-2	TRBJ2-7	TGTGCCAGCAGCCCTACAGGAGAACTCTACAATGAGCAGTACTTC	CASSPTGELYNEQYF
TRBD1	-	TRBV27	TRBJ2-5	TGTGCCAGCGCGAGGGGGCCAGAGACCCAGTACTTC	CASARGPETQYF
-	few	TRBV27	TRBJ2-1	TGTGCCAGCAGTTTACCCCTAGCGTATGAGCAGTTCTTC	CASSLPLAYEQFF
-	few	TRBV7-2	TRBJ1-6	TGTGCCAGCAGACCCCTCCCGACAGAGAATTCACCCCTCCACTTT	CASRPLPTENSPLHF
-	-	TRBV14	TRBJ2-7	TGTGCCAGCAGCCATCAGGACCGTTCCTACGAGCAGTACTTC	CASSHQDRSYEQYF
-	few	TRBV20-1	TRBJ2-3	TGCAGTGCTAGTGTAAAGCGGACGACCCACACAGATACGCAGTATTTT	CSASVKRTTHTDTQYF
TRBD1	-	TRBV7-8	TRBJ1-1	TGTGCCAGCAGCCAAACTGGGACCCAGGGGGCGAACACTGAAGCTTTCTTT	CASSQTGTQGANTEAFF
-	-	TRBV11-2	TRBJ1-1	TGTGCCAGCAGCTTAACTGGGGGCAGGGAAGCTTTCTTT	CASSLTGGREAFF
-	few	TRBV27	TRBJ2-1	TGTGCCAGCGGCCATCTAAGACGGCAGTTCTTC	CASGHLRRQFF
TRBD1	few	TRBV6-2/TRBV6-3	TRBJ2-3	TGTGCCAGCAGCAGGGGGAGAACCAACATCGAGACGACGCAGTATTTT	CASSRGRTNIETTQYF
-	few	TRBV5-1	TRBJ2-3	TGCGCCAGCAGGGGCGGTACGGGAGATACGCAGTATTTT	CASRGGTGDTQYF
-	-	TRBV20-1	TRBJ1-2	TGCAGTGCTAGCCGTCCGGGACACATTTATGGCTACACCTTC	CSASRPGHIYGYTF
-	few	TRBV5-1	TRBJ2-5	TGCGCCAGCAGCTTGGAGGGGAGAATCGAGACCCAGTACTTC	CASSLEGRIETQYF
-	-	TRBV7-9	TRBJ2-5	TGTGCCAGCAGCCCCGGTTCCACGTGGACCCAGTACTTC	CASSPGSTWTQYF
TRBD1	-	TRBV18	TRBJ1-6	TGTGCCAGCTCACCTCTTGGAGCGACAGGGGTAGGCTCCTATAATTCACCCCTCCACTTT	CASSPLGATGVGSYNSPLHF